These 2 T cell receptor beta chains share one sample of origin, sequenced in a study of blood T cell repertoires in COVID-19. Profiled with immunoSEQ multiplex PCR; TCRdb holds only in-frame clones, not every one. The repertoire holds around 250,000 clones, around 83% seen once, with less than 4% in the top ten. Sequencing was done on a sample of peripheral blood. These receptors were taken from a woman between 18 and 29 years old with acute or convalescent COVID-19.

This chain joins TRBV28 and TRBJ1-2, with a tentative D call TRBD1 (5 bases). The V gene lost 2 bases and the J gene lost 0 bases, with 7 bases spanning the gap. Germline V gives CDR1 MDHEN, CDR2 SYDVKM. The CDR3 has 14 amino acids. The CDR3 loop is CASSLTGTNYGYTF. The CDR3 DNA follows: TGTGCCAGCAGTTTAACAGGAACTAACTATGGCTACACCTTC.

The chain couples TRBV11-2 to TRBJ2-5, with 8 nucleotides matching TRBD1. The V gene end was trimmed by 1 base and the J gene end by 1 base; junction bases not matched to a gene: 2. CDR1 is SGHAT, CDR2 FQNNGV, per germline. This CDR3 region has 15 residues. CDR3 sequence (DNA): TGTGCCAGCAGCTTAGGACAGGGGACCCAAGAGACCCAGTACTTC. It translates to CASSLGQGTQETQYF. The full variable domain, completed using reference TRBV11-2 and TRBJ2-5, is EAGVAQSPRYKIIEKRQSVAFWCNPISGHATLYWYQQILGQGPKLLIQFQNNGVVDDSQLPKDRFSAERLKGVDSTLKIQPAKLEDSAVYLCASSLGQGTQETQYFGPGTRLLVL.